These 19 T cell receptor beta chains originate from one sample sequenced in a study of shared clonotypes between healthy human individuals. Measured with immunoSEQ multiplex PCR; TCRdb has only the in-frame clones, and not every one. Counted here are hundreds of thousands of clones, almost 97% occurring once; the ten biggest clones make up 0.055% to 0.075%. The specimen was naive CD4+ T cells sorted from blood. As to subset: CD45RA+ positively selected. These receptors originate from a young woman in good health.

The chain combines TRBV5-1 with TRBJ2-5; 16 nucleotides match TRBD2. Germline V gene sequence: CDR1 SGHRS, CDR2 YFSETQ. This CDR3 spans 18 amino acids. V shed 4 bases, J shed 4 bases, and the junction held 10 bases outside the gene matches. CDR3 residues: CASSPPGTSGRAGETQYF. As DNA, the CDR3 is TGCGCCAGCAGCCCGCCCGGGACTAGCGGGAGGGCAGGAGAGACCCAGTACTTC.

The rearrangement uses TRBV7-6 and TRBJ2-5, with unresolved D. The germline gives CDR1 SGHVS, CDR2 FNYEAQ. The V gene lost 2 bases and the J gene lost 5 bases, with 9 bases spanning the gap. CDR3 length: 13 residues. The CDR3 sequence is CASSLRVLETQYF. CDR3 nucleotide sequence: TGTGCCAGCAGCTTACGGGTTTTGGAGACCCAGTACTTC.

V and J are TRBV11-3 and TRBJ2-1; 8 bases align to TRBD2. V was pared by 1 base and J by 5 bases, with 10 bases of the junction left unmatched. Germline CDR1 and CDR2: SGHNT and YENEEA. The CDR3 is made up of 17 amino acids. In DNA, the CDR3 is TGTGCCAGCAGCTTAGCCACCGGACTAGCAGCTAACAATGAGCAGTTCTTC. Its translation: CASSLATGLAANNEQFF.

This chain uses TRBV18 with TRBJ1-5, with D possibly matching TRBD1 (6 bases). Germline lookup yields CDR1 KGHSH and CDR2 LQKENI. The CDR3 extends over 15 amino acids. V was trimmed by 4 bases and J by 4 bases, leaving 14 bases between them. CDR3 protein: CASSLPGTPNQPQHF. CDR3 nucleotides: TGTGCCAGCTCACTCCCCGGGACACCGAATCAGCCCCAGCATTTT.

V gene TRBV6-1 combines with J gene TRBJ2-1; 7 nucleotides align to TRBD2. The CDR3 contains 15 residues. The germline CDR1 and CDR2 sequences are MNHNS and SASEGT. V was pared by 2 bases and J by 9 bases, with 10 bases of the junction left unmatched. CDR3 nucleotides: TGTGCCAGCAGTGAAACTAGCGTTATCTCGGGTGAGCAGTTCTTC. This encodes CASSETSVISGEQFF.

The rearrangement links TRBV5-1 to TRBJ2-3; tentatively, D is TRBD1 (6 bases). V lost 4 bases, J lost 2 bases, and 17 bases lay in between. This CDR3 spans 16 amino acids. Germline V gene sequence: CDR1 SGHRS, CDR2 YFSETQ. The CDR3 loop reads CASSPRGAVNTDTQYF. The CDR3 DNA reads TGCGCCAGCAGCCCCAGGGGAGCGGTAAACACAGATACGCAGTATTTT.

The chain employs TRBV5-1 and TRBJ2-2; D not resolved. CDR1 and CDR2 (germline): SGHRS, YFSETQ. V gave up 9 bases and J gave up 6 bases, with 9 bases separating them. The CDR3 totals 11 residues. The CDR3 region is CATAGPGELFF. The CDR3 nucleotides are TGCGCCACCGCCGGCCCCGGGGAGCTGTTTTTT.

The genes are TRBV7-2 and TRBJ1-4, with D perhaps matching TRBD1 (5 bases). V lost 5 bases and J lost 1, with 11 bases in between. Germline CDR1 reads SGHTA; CDR2 reads FQGNSA. The CDR3 is 15 amino acids. The CDR3 coding sequence is TGTGCCAGCAGCCCCACCGGGGGAACTAATGAAAAACTGTTTTTT. It yields the protein CASSPTGGTNEKLFF.

The chain joins TRBV10-3 to TRBJ1-1; 8 bases match TRBD1. This CDR3 spans 12 amino acids. Per germline, CDR1 ENHRY and CDR2 SYGVKD. The ends lost 9 bases at V and 6 bases at J; junction bases unmatched: 6. The CDR3 here is CAIGTGHAEAFF. CDR3 DNA sequence: TGTGCCATTGGGACAGGCCACGCTGAAGCTTTCTTT.

This chain joins TRBV7-9 and TRBJ2-5; 10 bases line up with TRBD2. The CDR3 length is 16 residues. CDR1 is SEHNR and CDR2 is FQNEAQ in the germline V gene (reference sequence). V dropped 3 bases and J dropped 4; count of bases not matched to a gene: 8. DNA of the CDR3: TGTGCCAGCAGCTTTACTAGCGGGACCCGTACAGAGACCCAGTACTTC. Residues: CASSFTSGTRTETQYF.

The chain carries TRBV5-1 and TRBJ2-1, with D perhaps TRBD2 (5 bases). V lost 1 base and J lost 2, with 13 bases in between. This CDR3 region has 16 residues. Germline-derived CDR1 and CDR2 are SGHRS and YFSETQ. For the CDR3, the DNA is TGCGCCAGCAGCTTGCGCGCGTCGGGGACCTACAATGAGCAGTTCTTC. It yields the protein CASSLRASGTYNEQFF.

The count of this clone is one. The chain recombines TRBV15 with TRBJ2-2; possibly TRBD2 for D (6 bases). Trimming removed 0 bases at V and 2 bases at J, with 10 bases between. In germline, CDR1 is LNHNV, CDR2 YYDKDF (reference sequence). This CDR3 spans 16 amino acids. The CDR3 sequence is CATSRETRENTGELFF. CDR3 bases: TGTGCCACCAGCAGAGAGACTAGGGAAAACACCGGGGAGCTGTTTTTT.

This clone was picked up one time. This rearrangement joins TRBV4-1 to TRBJ2-7; D uncertain. CDR1 is MGHRA, CDR2 YSYEKL, per germline. The CDR3 runs to 15 residues. Between the trimmed V and J ends, which lost 0 bases and 5 bases, there was a span of 14 bases. DNA of the CDR3: TGCGCCAGCAGCCAAGACACCGTCGTTGGCAACGAGCAGTACTTC. This codes for CASSQDTVVGNEQYF.

The rearrangement uses TRBV19 and TRBJ2-1; no definite D call. CDR1 and CDR2 from the germline V gene are LNHDA and SQIVND (reference sequence). This CDR3 is built from 13 residues. The germline V and J ends were trimmed by 0 bases and 7 bases, with 7 bases remaining between them. The CDR3 protein is CASSIDPRNEQFF. The CDR3 DNA reads TGTGCCAGTAGTATAGATCCTCGGAATGAGCAGTTCTTC. Drawing the rest from reference TRBV19 and TRBJ2-1, the complete variable domain is DGGITQSPKYLFRKEGQNVTLSCEQNLNHDAMYWYRQDPGQGLRLIYYSQIVNDFQKGDIAEGYSVSREKKESFPLTVTSAQKNPTAFYLCASSIDPRNEQFFGPGTRLTVL.

This chain joins TRBV28 and TRBJ2-3, with D maybe TRBD1 (5 bases). This CDR3 is 15 amino acids long. Germline V lookup: CDR1 MDHEN, CDR2 SYDVKM. Trimming removed 6 bases at V and 1 base at J, with 14 bases between. CDR3 amino acids: CASSLTVLGTDTQYF. The CDR3 region has the DNA TGTGCCAGCAGCTTGACAGTATTAGGCACAGATACGCAGTATTTT.

The J gene is TRBJ2-7, the V gene TRBV5-6, with D uncertain. Trimming took 2 bases from V and 5 from J, leaving 5 bases between them. This CDR3 spans 11 amino acids. Germline V gene lookup returns CDR1 SGHDT and CDR2 YYEEEE. The CDR3 region has the DNA TGTGCCAGCAGCTTAAATAACGAGCAGTACTTC. It specifies CASSLNNEQYF.

J is TRBJ2-3 and V is TRBV29-1; D unclear. The CDR3 sequence is 13 residues long. Per the germline V gene, CDR1 is SQVTM and CDR2 is ANQGSEA. V gave up 8 bases and J gave up 3 bases, with 15 bases separating them. CDR3 in amino acids: CSINPRGTDTQYF. For the CDR3, the DNA is TGCAGCATTAACCCCCGTGGGACAGATACGCAGTATTTT.

This chain connects TRBV28 to TRBJ2-7, with D possibly matching TRBD2 (5 bases). The V gene's germline CDR1 is MDHEN and CDR2 SYDVKM. The CDR3 runs to 13 residues. The V end lost 1 base, the J end lost 11 bases, and 15 bases lay between the germline ends. The CDR3 spells CASSLSRSTGKYF. CDR3 sequence (DNA): TGTGCCAGCAGTTTATCCAGGAGTACGGGGAAGTACTTC.

This clone was recorded once. The V gene is TRBV5-4, the J gene TRBJ1-1, with a tentative D call TRBD1 (5 bases). Germline V CDR1 and CDR2: SGHNT, YYREEE (reference sequence). This CDR3 spans 14 amino acids. V shed 4 bases and J shed 4 bases, with 14 bases lying between them. The CDR3 region has the DNA TGTGCCAGCAGCGTAGGACTGGGGGGCACTGAAGCTTTCTTT. Protein product: CASSVGLGGTEAFF.